A single sample is the source of the 27 T cell receptor beta chains below, sequenced in a study of T cell responses to AZD1222 COVID-19 vaccine. The protocol was immunoSEQ multiplex PCR, while the TCRdb copy is restricted to in-frame clones and leaves out a portion. The table records some 170,000 clones, about 89% of them present only once. The input for sequencing was peripheral blood, taken on day 0 of AZD1222 vaccination. These receptors originate from an adult in good health.

The CDR3 spells CASFSLDRVGGELFF. In DNA, the CDR3 is TGTGCCAGTTTTTCCCTGGACAGGGTTGGCGGGGAGCTGTTTTTT. V is TRBV28 and J is TRBJ2-2; 8 bases agree with TRBD1. This CDR3 contains 15 residues. CDR1 MDHEN and CDR2 SYDVKM come from the germline V gene. The trim removed 9 bases at V and 7 bases at J, leaving 13 bases unmatched.

The CDR3 region is CASSLEGAAKNIQYF. The DNA for the CDR3 is TGTGCCAGCAGTTTAGAGGGGGCCGCCAAAAACATTCAGTACTTC. This sequence joins TRBV28 and TRBJ2-4; 7 positions agree with TRBD1. The germline gives CDR1 MDHEN, CDR2 SYDVKM. V shed 2 bases and J 1 base; nucleotides not matched to a gene: 2. The CDR3 runs to 15 residues. The variable domain in full, with the rest retrieved from reference TRBV28 and TRBJ2-4, is DVKVTQSSRYLVKRTGEKVFLECVQDMDHENMFWYRQDPGLGLRLIYFSYDVKMKEKGDIPEGYSVSREKKERFSLILESASTNQTSMYLCASSLEGAAKNIQYFGAGTRLSVL.

The CDR3 DNA reads as TGTGCCAGCAGCCCCCAGGGGGCCTACAATGAGCAGTTCTTC. Protein sequence: CASSPQGAYNEQFF. The chain carries TRBV7-2 and TRBJ2-1, with 7 bases identical to TRBD1. This CDR3 has 14 residues. Germline lookup yields CDR1 SGHTA and CDR2 FQGNSA. The V segment lost 5 bases and the J segment 2 bases; nucleotides outside the gene matches: 3.

J is TRBJ1-3 and V is TRBV10-1, with unresolved D. The V end was cut by 2 bases, the J end by 0 bases, with 8 bases between. CDR1 and CDR2 from the germline V gene are WNHNN and SYGVQD (reference sequence). The CDR3 has 15 amino acids. The DNA for the CDR3 is TGCGCCAGCAGTGAGGTCGGATCCTCTGGAAACACCATATATTTT. Protein sequence: CASSEVGSSGNTIYF.

The J gene is TRBJ2-7, the V gene TRBV6-5; either TRBD1 or TRBD2 may fit D (6 bases each). This CDR3 region has 14 residues. V shed 6 bases and J shed 3 bases, with 15 bases lying between them. Germline CDR1 reads MNHEY; CDR2 reads SVGAGI. Written as DNA, the CDR3 is TGTGCCAGCAGGGAGACAGGAGGGGACTACGAGCAGTACTTC. It specifies CASRETGGDYEQYF.

This chain joins TRBV6-4 and TRBJ2-3; possible D gene TRBD1, 5 bases. Germline V gene lookup returns CDR1 MRHNA and CDR2 SNTAGT. Trimming stripped 5 bases from V and 0 bases from J, with 12 bases between. The CDR3 runs to 15 residues. CDR3 amino acids: CASSPGHASTDTQYF. Here the CDR3 DNA reads TGTGCCAGCAGTCCAGGACACGCTAGCACAGATACGCAGTATTTT.

The chain links TRBV28 to TRBJ1-2; D is undetermined. Germline loops: CDR1 MDHEN, CDR2 SYDVKM. V lost 5 bases and J 0 bases, leaving 16 bases between the germline ends. This CDR3 contains 16 residues. This chain's CDR3 is CASSPTGGRSNYGYTF. CDR3 nucleotides: TGTGCCAGCAGTCCCACGGGCGGTCGATCTAACTATGGCTACACCTTC.

The V call is TRBV28, the J call TRBJ2-7; TRBD1 might be the D (5 bases). Trimming removed 3 bases from V and 3 bases from J, with 18 bases in between. Germline assignment: CDR1 MDHEN and CDR2 SYDVKM. The CDR3 is 16 residues long. CDR3 DNA: TGTGCCAGCAGTTTCGCAGGAGTTTCAGGGAACTACGAGCAGTACGTC. Translating it yields CASSFAGVSGNYEQYV.

The rearrangement links TRBV5-1 to TRBJ2-5; D assignment may be TRBD1 or TRBD2 (5 bases each). The CDR3 covers 15 residues. V was clipped by 2 bases and J by 0 bases, with 11 bases between them. Germline V CDR1 and CDR2: SGHRS, YFSETQ. CDR3 amino acids: CASSFWGTNQETQYF. The CDR3 DNA is TGCGCCAGCAGCTTTTGGGGGACCAACCAAGAGACCCAGTACTTC.

This chain joins TRBV30 and TRBJ2-7; D tentatively reads TRBD1 or TRBD2 (5 bases each). This CDR3 contains 14 residues. V dropped 1 base and J dropped 2 bases, with 12 bases sitting between them. Germline V gene lookup returns CDR1 GTSNPN and CDR2 SVGIG (reference sequence). CDR3 in DNA: TGTGCCTGGAGTGGGCAGGTGGGACCCTACGAGCAGTACTTC. Translating gives CAWSGQVGPYEQYF.

This clone was found once. The V call is TRBV2, the J call TRBJ1-6; unclear D gene. Germline assignment: CDR1 SNHLY and CDR2 FYNNEI. V shed 7 bases and J shed 7 bases, with 11 bases lying between them. The CDR3 is 13 amino acids. The CDR3 nucleotides are TGTGCCAGCAAAAATAACCGGAATTCACCCCTCCACTTT. Protein: CASKNNRNSPLHF.

The chain recombines TRBV28 with TRBJ1-1; D is ambiguous. Germline CDR1 reads MDHEN; CDR2 reads SYDVKM. This CDR3 is 14 amino acids long. The V end lost 5 bases, the J end lost 1 base, and 11 bases lay between the germline ends. CDR3 nucleotide sequence: TGTGCCAGCAGTCTCTCCTGGGAGAACACTGAAGCTTTCTTT. Amino acids: CASSLSWENTEAFF. Full variable domain (remainder filled in from reference TRBV28 and TRBJ1-1): DVKVTQSSRYLVKRTGEKVFLECVQDMDHENMFWYRQDPGLGLRLIYFSYDVKMKEKGDIPEGYSVSREKKERFSLILESASTNQTSMYLCASSLSWENTEAFFGQGTRLTVV.

This chain links TRBV5-1 with TRBJ2-1; no clear D gene. The CDR3 runs 14 residues. V gave up 3 bases and J gave up 9 bases, with 16 bases separating them. Germline lookup yields CDR1 SGHRS and CDR2 YFSETQ. This CDR3 is CASSSRPTPPEQFF. DNA of the CDR3: TGCGCCAGCAGCTCCCGGCCCACCCCTCCTGAGCAGTTCTTC.

The V gene is TRBV25-1, the J gene TRBJ1-5; no definite D call. Per germline, CDR1 MGHDK and CDR2 SYGVNS. The V end lost 4 bases, the J end lost 3 bases, and 10 bases lay between the germline ends. This CDR3 has 14 residues. The CDR3 nucleotides read TGTGCCAGCAGTGGGGGTACAACCAATCAGCCCCAGCATTTT. Encoded protein: CASSGGTTNQPQHF. The full variable domain, with the rest looked up from reference TRBV25-1 and TRBJ1-5, is EADIYQTPRYLVIGTGKKITLECSQTMGHDKMYWYQQDPGMELHLIHYSYGVNSTEKGDLSSESTVSRIRTEHFPLTLESARPSHTSQYLCASSGGTTNQPQHFGDGTRLSIL.

The gene calls are TRBV19 and TRBJ2-1; TRBD1 aligns across 7 bases. The CDR3 totals 13 residues. The germline V gene has CDR1 LNHDA and CDR2 SQIVND (reference sequence). The V segment lost 6 bases and the J segment 8 bases; nucleotides outside the gene matches: 7. The CDR3 DNA sequence: TGTGCCAGTAGAAGAGACAGGGTCGATGAGCAGTTCTTC. This encodes CASRRDRVDEQFF.

The chain carries TRBV6-1 and TRBJ1-2; D is unresolved. Germline V gene data show CDR1 as MNHNS and CDR2 as SASEGT. The ends were cut back, 10 bases at V and 0 bases at J, with 12 bases in the middle. The CDR3 length is 13 residues. The CDR3 is CATSRTANYGYTF. The CDR3 nucleotides are TGTGCCACCTCTAGGACGGCTAACTATGGCTACACCTTC.

DNA for the CDR3: TGTGCCAGCAGCCCATTTCAGGGAGGGGGAGGAGAGCAGTACTTC. It encodes CASSPFQGGGGEQYF. This chain connects TRBV3-1 (or the pseudogene TRBV3-2) to TRBJ2-7, with a possible D match to TRBD2 (7 bases). Trimming removed 4 bases from V and 7 bases from J, with 20 bases in between. The CDR3 has 15 residues. Germline CDR1 LGHDT, CDR2 YNNKEL (reference sequence).

V is TRBV28 and J is TRBJ2-7; D is unclear. Trimming took off 5 bases at V and 3 bases at J, with 5 bases between the two ends. CDR1 and CDR2 (germline): MDHEN, SYDVKM. This CDR3 is built from 11 residues. CDR3 amino acids: CASSTYYEQYF. CDR3 DNA sequence: TGTGCCAGCAGTACTTACTACGAGCAGTACTTC.

The chain carries TRBV12-3 or TRBV12-4 and TRBJ2-7; tentatively, D is TRBD2 (5 bases). The CDR3 consists of 12 residues. V lost 5 bases to trimming and J lost 0 bases, with 5 bases between them. Here the CDR3 DNA reads TGTGCCAGCAGTCGGGACTCCTACGAGCAGTACTTC. Translation gives CASSRDSYEQYF.

The chain joins TRBV28 to TRBJ2-6; a possible D gene is TRBD2 (6 bases). CDR3 length: 14 amino acids. Germline V gene lookup returns CDR1 MDHEN and CDR2 SYDVKM. In nucleotides, the CDR3 is TGTGGAAGCTCGGGAGTCTCTGGGGCCAACGTCCTGACTTTC. This sequence encodes CGSSGVSGANVLTF.

The genes are TRBV28 and TRBJ1-1, with D possibly being TRBD1 (6 bases). The CDR3 contains 15 residues. The V end lost 7 bases, the J end lost 3 bases, and 18 bases lay between the germline ends. Germline lookup yields CDR1 MDHEN and CDR2 SYDVKM. For the CDR3, the DNA is TGTGCCAGCACTCCCTCCCACAGGGTCGACACTGAAGCTTTCTTT. Its translation: CASTPSHRVDTEAFF.

The chain carries TRBV7-2 and TRBJ1-5; 7 nucleotides line up with TRBD1. The CDR3 loop spans 14 amino acids. Looked up from germline, CDR1 is SGHTA and CDR2 is FQGNSA. V was clipped by 5 bases and J by 4 bases; unmatched bases: 5. The CDR3 region has the DNA TGTGCCAGCAGCCCGTACAGGGGTAATCAGCCCCAGCATTTT. Residues: CASSPYRGNQPQHF.

The rearrangement uses TRBV2 and TRBJ1-1; no clear D. The V gene lost 6 bases and the J gene lost 5 bases, with 13 bases spanning the gap. Per the germline V gene, CDR1 is SNHLY and CDR2 is FYNNEI. There are 13 residues in the CDR3. The CDR3 here is CASRRHRGTEAFF. CDR3 coding DNA: TGTGCCAGCAGGCGGCACAGAGGGACTGAAGCTTTCTTT.

This chain uses TRBV2 with TRBJ2-1; 10 bases map to TRBD2. The germline gives CDR1 SNHLY, CDR2 FYNNEI. CDR3 size: 16 residues. V was pared by 1 base and J by 6 bases, with 6 bases of the junction left unmatched. For the CDR3, the DNA is TGTGCCAGCAGTGAAGAAGGGCTAGCGGGGGTCAATGAGCAGTTCTTC. Translation gives CASSEEGLAGVNEQFF. The full variable domain, rest sourced from reference TRBV2 and TRBJ2-1, is EPEVTQTPSHQVTQMGQEVILRCVPISNHLYFYWYRQILGQKVEFLVSFYNNEISEKSEIFDDQFSVERPDGSNFTLKIRSTKLEDSAMYFCASSEEGLAGVNEQFFGPGTRLTVL.

This chain uses TRBV4-3 with TRBJ2-7; 9 bases align to TRBD1. Losses at the gene ends were 4 bases for V and 4 bases for J; bases not matched to a gene: 8. CDR1 LGHNA and CDR2 YSLEER come from the germline V gene. The CDR3 has 15 residues. The CDR3 spells CASSLGETGGYEQYF. CDR3 coding DNA: TGCGCCAGCAGCCTAGGGGAGACAGGGGGGTACGAGCAGTACTTC.

In its sample, this clone was seen many times. V usage is TRBV5-1 and J usage is TRBJ1-1; D is possibly TRBD1 (6 bases). Trimming took off 5 bases at V and 0 bases at J, with 8 bases between the two ends. The CDR3 runs to 13 residues. Germline CDR1 reads SGHRS; CDR2 reads YFSETQ. CDR3 sequence: CASRTGMNTEAFF. CDR3 DNA: TGCGCCAGCAGGACAGGCATGAACACTGAAGCTTTCTTT.

V gene TRBV6-5 combines with J gene TRBJ1-2, with TRBD1 as a possible D gene (6 bases). This CDR3 is 15 amino acids long. V lost 5 bases and J lost 7, with 20 bases in between. CDR1 MNHEY and CDR2 SVGAGI come from the germline V gene. The CDR3 nucleotides are TGTGCCAGCAGTCCCACCGGGGGGGCTGGCTCTGGCTACACCTTC. Its protein product is CASSPTGGAGSGYTF.